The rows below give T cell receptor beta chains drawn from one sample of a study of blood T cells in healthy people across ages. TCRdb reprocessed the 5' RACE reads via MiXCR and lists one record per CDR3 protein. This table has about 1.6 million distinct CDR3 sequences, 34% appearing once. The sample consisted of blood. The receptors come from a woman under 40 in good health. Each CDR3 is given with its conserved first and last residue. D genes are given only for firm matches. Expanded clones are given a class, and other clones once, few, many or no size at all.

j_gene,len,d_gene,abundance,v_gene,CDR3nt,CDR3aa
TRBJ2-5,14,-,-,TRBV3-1,TGTGCCAGCAGCCAAGTGGACCAGGGAGAGACCCAGTACTTC,CASSQVDQGETQYF
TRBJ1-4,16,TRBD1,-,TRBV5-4,TGTGCCAGCAGCTTCCGGGACAGAGAGCTAAATGAAAAACTGTTTTTT,CASSFRDRELNEKLFF
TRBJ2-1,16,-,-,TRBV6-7,TGTGCCAGCAGTTACCGGCCGGACTCAACCTACAATGAGCAGTTCTTC,CASSYRPDSTYNEQFF
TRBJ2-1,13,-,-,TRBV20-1,TGCAGTGCTAGCCGCGGACAGTACAATGAGCAGTTCTTC,CSASRGQYNEQFF
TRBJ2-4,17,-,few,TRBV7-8,TGTGCCAGCAGCTTAAGGGATCGGGTGGCGGCCAAAAACATTCAGTACTTC,CASSLRDRVAAKNIQYF
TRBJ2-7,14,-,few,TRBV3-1,TGTGCCAGCAGCCAAGGACCCCTGCCCTACGAGCAGTACTTC,CASSQGPLPYEQYF
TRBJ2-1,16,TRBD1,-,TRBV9,TGTGCCAGCAGCGAGTCCCCGGGACAGGGAGACAATGAGCAGTTCTTC,CASSESPGQGDNEQFF
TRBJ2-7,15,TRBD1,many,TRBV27,TGTGCCAGCAGACCACAGGGGCCACTTTCCTACGAGCAGTACTTC,CASRPQGPLSYEQYF
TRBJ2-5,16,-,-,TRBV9,TGTGCCAGCAGCGTAGACGGCAGGTCGCCCGAAGAGACCCAGTACTTC,CASSVDGRSPEETQYF
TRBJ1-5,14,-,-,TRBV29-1,TGCAGCGTTGCGGTACAGCCTTCGCTTCAGCCCCAGCATTTT,CSVAVQPSLQPQHF
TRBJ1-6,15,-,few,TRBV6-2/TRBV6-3,TGTGCCAGCAGTCTCGGACACACCTATAATTCACCCCTCCACTTT,CASSLGHTYNSPLHF
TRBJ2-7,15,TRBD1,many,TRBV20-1,TGCAGTGCTATCACCGGGACAGGGACCCCCTACGAGCAGTACTTC,CSAITGTGTPYEQYF
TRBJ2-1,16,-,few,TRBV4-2,TGTGCCAGCAGCCAAGAGAATCTCAGGGTTCTCGATGAGCAGTTCTTC,CASSQENLRVLDEQFF
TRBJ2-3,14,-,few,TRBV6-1,TGTGCCAGCAGTGAGGAGTTTCCCACAGATACGCAGTATTTT,CASSEEFPTDTQYF
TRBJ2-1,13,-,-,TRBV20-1,TGCAGTGCTTGGACTGGGGGTCGCAATGAGCAGTTCTTC,CSAWTGGRNEQFF
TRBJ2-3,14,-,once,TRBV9,TGTGCCAGCAGCAGAGAGGGAGTTTTGGATACGCAGTATTTT,CASSREGVLDTQYF
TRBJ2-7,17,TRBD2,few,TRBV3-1,TGTGCCAGCAGCCAAGGGGGCGCCGGCGGGGGCTCCTACGAGCAGTACTTC,CASSQGGAGGGSYEQYF
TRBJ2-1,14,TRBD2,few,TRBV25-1,TGTGCCAGCAGCTTAGCGGGAGAGGCCCATGAGCAGTTCTTC,CASSLAGEAHEQFF
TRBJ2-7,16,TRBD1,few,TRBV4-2,TGTGCCAGCAGCCAAGCGGGGGGACAGGGGGCCTACGAGCAGTACTTC,CASSQAGGQGAYEQYF
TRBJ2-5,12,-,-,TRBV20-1,TGCGGTGCTAGCCCCCAGCCGGAGACCCAGTACTTC,CGASPQPETQYF
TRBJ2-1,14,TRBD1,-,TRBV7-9,TGTGCCAGCAGCTTAGATGACAGGGCGGATGAGCAGTTCTTC,CASSLDDRADEQFF
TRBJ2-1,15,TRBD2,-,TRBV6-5,TGTGCCAGCAGTGCGACTAGCGGTACCTACAATGAGCAGTTCTTC,CASSATSGTYNEQFF
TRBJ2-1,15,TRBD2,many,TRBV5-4,TGTGCCAGCAATACAATAGCGGGAGTGGGCAATGAGCAGTTCTTC,CASNTIAGVGNEQFF
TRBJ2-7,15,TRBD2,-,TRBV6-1,TGTGCCAGCTGGCCTCGGGGGGACGGACCCTACGAGCAGTACTTC,CASWPRGDGPYEQYF
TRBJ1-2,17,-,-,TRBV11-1,TGTGCCAGCAGCTTAGGGAGCCTTTACGACGGAAACTATGGCTACACCTTC,CASSLGSLYDGNYGYTF
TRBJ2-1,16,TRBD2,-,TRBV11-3,TGTGCCAGCAGCTTAGGCGGCGGGAGGAGGGTCAATGAGCAGTTCTTC,CASSLGGGRRVNEQFF
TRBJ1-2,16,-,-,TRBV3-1,TGTGCCAGCAGCCAAAGTAACTGGGCAGGAGGCTATGGCTACACCTTC,CASSQSNWAGGYGYTF
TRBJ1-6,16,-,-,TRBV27,TGTGCCAGCAGTTTTTTTTCGGGAGATAGGAATTCACCCCTCCACTTT,CASSFFSGDRNSPLHF
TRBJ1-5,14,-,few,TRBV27,TGTGCCAGCAGTTTACTGGGTTTGGATCAGCCCCAGCATTTT,CASSLLGLDQPQHF
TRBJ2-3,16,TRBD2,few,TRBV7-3,TGTGCCAGCAGCTCGGGACTAGCGGGGAGAGCAGATACGCAGTATTTT,CASSSGLAGRADTQYF
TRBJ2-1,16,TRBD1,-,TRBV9,TGTGCCAGCAGCGTAGGGAGTGGGACAGCTTACAATGAGCAGTTCTTC,CASSVGSGTAYNEQFF
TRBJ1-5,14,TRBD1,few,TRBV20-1,TGCAGTGCTCACAGGGGGCGACTAGATCAGCCCCAGCATTTT,CSAHRGRLDQPQHF
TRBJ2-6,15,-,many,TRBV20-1,TGCAGTGCTTCGGACGGGCGCTCTGGGGCCAACGTCCTGACTTTC,CSASDGRSGANVLTF
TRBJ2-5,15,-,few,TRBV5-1,TGCGCCAGCAGCTTGGAAATTGATAGCTTAGAGACCCAGTACTTC,CASSLEIDSLETQYF
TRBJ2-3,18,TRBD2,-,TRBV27,TGTGCCAGCAGGACAGGGACCACGGGACTAGCGTGGACAGATACGCAGTATTTT,CASRTGTTGLAWTDTQYF
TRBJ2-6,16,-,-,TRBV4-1,TGCGCCAGCAGCTACACGCCCAGTTCTGGGGCCAACGTCCTGACTTTC,CASSYTPSSGANVLTF
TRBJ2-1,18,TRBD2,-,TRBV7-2,TGTGCCAGCAGCAGAAGGAAGGGCCTAGCGGGGTTTATGAATGAGCAGTTCTTC,CASSRRKGLAGFMNEQFF
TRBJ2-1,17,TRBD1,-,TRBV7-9,TGTGCCAGCAGCTTAGGAGGGGGCGATGCTCGGTACAATGAGCAGTTCTTC,CASSLGGGDARYNEQFF
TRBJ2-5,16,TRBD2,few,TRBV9,TGTGCCAGCAGCGTAGGTGGACTAGCGGGACAAGAGACCCAGTACTTC,CASSVGGLAGQETQYF
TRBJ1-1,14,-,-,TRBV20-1,TGCAGTGCTAGCTACTCGGCCGGGAACACTGAAGCTTTCTTT,CSASYSAGNTEAFF
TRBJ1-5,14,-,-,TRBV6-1,TGTGCCAGCAGTGCAGTAAAGAGCAATCAGCCCCAGCATTTT,CASSAVKSNQPQHF
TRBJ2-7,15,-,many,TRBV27,TGTGCCAGCAGTCGTAACGGCCCTCCCTCCTACGAGCAGTACTTC,CASSRNGPPSYEQYF
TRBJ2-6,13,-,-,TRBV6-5,TGTGCCAGCAGCTCGCCGGGGGCCAACGTCCCGACTTTC,CASSSPGANVPTF
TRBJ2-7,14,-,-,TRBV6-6,TGTGCCAGCAGCCAGATCCGACAGTCAGACGAGCAGTACTTC,CASSQIRQSDEQYF
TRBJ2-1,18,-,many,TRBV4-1,TGCGCCAGCAGCCAAGATCCCCCGGGGGTTAGCGGTTACAATGAGCAGTTCTTC,CASSQDPPGVSGYNEQFF
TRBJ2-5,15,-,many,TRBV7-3,TGTGCCAGCAGCTTAACAGGGGATATCTGGGAGACCCAGTACTTC,CASSLTGDIWETQYF